What follows are 5 T cell receptor beta chains derived from one specimen sequenced in a study of blood T cell repertoires in COVID-19. Libraries were prepared by immunoSEQ multiplex PCR; TCRdb keeps only in-frame clonotypes and omits some of them. This table has about 49,000 clones, about 63% appearing once. Sample: peripheral blood. The receptors originated from a woman in her sixties or seventies with acute or convalescent COVID-19.

The chain employs TRBV6-2 or TRBV6-3 and TRBJ2-1; 8 bases fit TRBD2. With V trimmed by 7 bases and J by 2 bases, 10 bases remained unmatched. The germline gives CDR1 MNHEY, CDR2 SVGEGT. This CDR3 spans 16 amino acids. The CDR3, as DNA: TGTGCCAGCACCCCACCTCCGGGAGGGCCCTACAATGAGCAGTTCTTC. Translation: CASTPPPGGPYNEQFF.

This clone was observed a few times. This chain joins TRBV7-9 and TRBJ2-5; D not certain. V lost 1 base and J 2 bases, leaving 11 bases between the germline ends. Germline assignment: CDR1 SEHNR and CDR2 FQNEAQ (reference sequence). The CDR3 contains 15 residues. CDR3 bases: TGTGCCAGCAGCTTAGTTTTGTCAGAACAAGAGACCCAGTACTTC. Its translation: CASSLVLSEQETQYF.

CDR3: CATSREGLSYEQYF. The CDR3 DNA sequence: TGTGCCACCAGCAGGGAGGGACTCTCCTACGAGCAGTACTTC. The rearrangement links TRBV15 to TRBJ2-7; D might be TRBD2 (6 bases). The germline CDR1 and CDR2 sequences are LNHNV and YYDKDF (reference sequence). This CDR3 region has 14 residues. Trimming stripped 3 bases from V and 0 bases from J, with 9 bases between.

The chain joins TRBV2 to TRBJ1-5; 7 bases match TRBD1. The CDR3 sequence is 13 residues long. V lost 2 bases to trimming and J lost 6 bases; unmatched junction nucleotides: 1. Germline V gene sequence: CDR1 SNHLY, CDR2 FYNNEI. For the CDR3, the DNA is TGTGCCAGCAGTGAACAGGGGGGTCAGCCCCAGCATTTT. The encoded protein is CASSEQGGQPQHF.

The genes are TRBV7-6 and TRBJ2-3; D perhaps matches TRBD2 (6 bases). V lost 0 bases to trimming and J lost 0 bases, with 13 bases between them. CDR3 length: 17 residues. CDR1 and CDR2 from the germline V gene are SGHVS and FNYEAQ. The CDR3 DNA reads as TGTGCCAGCAGCTTAGCTTGGCGGGGCCGTAGCACAGATACGCAGTATTTT. As protein: CASSLAWRGRSTDTQYF.